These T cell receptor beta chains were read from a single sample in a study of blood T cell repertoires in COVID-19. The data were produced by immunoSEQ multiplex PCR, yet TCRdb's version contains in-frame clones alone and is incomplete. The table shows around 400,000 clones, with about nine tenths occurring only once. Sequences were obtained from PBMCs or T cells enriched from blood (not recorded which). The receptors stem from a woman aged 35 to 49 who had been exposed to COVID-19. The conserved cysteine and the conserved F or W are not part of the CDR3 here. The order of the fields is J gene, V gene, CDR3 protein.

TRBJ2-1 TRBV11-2 ASSFSGGSYNEQF
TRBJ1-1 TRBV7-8 ASSKQGAGTEAF
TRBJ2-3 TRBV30 AWSSGQGGGTQY
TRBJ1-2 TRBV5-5 ASSDGQGNGYT
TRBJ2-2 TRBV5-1 ASSRRGASGANTGELF
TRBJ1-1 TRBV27 ASSLLGVNTEAF
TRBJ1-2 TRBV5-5 ASSGQKPYGYT
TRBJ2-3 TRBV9 ASSLQGSSTDTQY
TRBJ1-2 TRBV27 ASSSEQGGGIYGYT
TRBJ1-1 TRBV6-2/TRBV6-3 ASSYVLGTEAF
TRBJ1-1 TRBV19 ASSRGGNTEAF
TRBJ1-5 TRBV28 ASSFRTSSNQPQH
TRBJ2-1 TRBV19 ASSISRASYNEQF
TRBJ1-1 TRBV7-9 ASSSQSSEAF
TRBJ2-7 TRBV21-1 ASSKGERTTYEQY
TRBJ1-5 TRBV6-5 ASIIGSISNQPQH
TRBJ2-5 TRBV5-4 ASSLEVRGGTQY
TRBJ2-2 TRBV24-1 ATSAYTGELF
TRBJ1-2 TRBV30 AWSVNYGYT
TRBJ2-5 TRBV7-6 ASSASGQETQY
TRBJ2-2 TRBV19 ASSGGGDTGELF
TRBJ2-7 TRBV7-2 ASSPQYGAYEQY
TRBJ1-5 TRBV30 AWSGPGTGVNQPQH
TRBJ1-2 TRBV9 ASSVGPAGQGPSYGYT
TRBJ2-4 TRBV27 ASSPLAGGPGNIQY
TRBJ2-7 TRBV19 ASRDSGKGDEQY
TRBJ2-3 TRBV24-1 ATSVLTGTTDTQY
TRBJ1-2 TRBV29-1 SVVEGFNYGYT